The clone carrying this T cell receptor beta chain was seen a few times. Its antigen is unknown. MiXCR, run by TCRdb on the reads, gives a single entry per CDR3 protein. The top ten clones hold about 25% of a sample with some 180,000 distinct CDR3 sequences, 17% of them seen once. This record belongs to a study of T cell repertoires in cytomegalovirus infection. Background on the study: Carrying CMV and the relevant HLA type showed in public TCR beta signatures.

CDR3 length equals 15 residues. V was clipped by 3 bases and J by 1 base, with 7 bases between them. Study results and limitations: Summed frequency of shared TCR beta families picked out CMV carriers who also had the relevant HLA. Within the response measured ex vivo, HLA-C-restricted CMV-specific TCR beta clonotypes were dominant.

The rearrangement uses TRBV12-3 or TRBV12-4 and TRBJ1-6; TRBD1 might be the D (5 bases). The sequence came from a human donor in good health (CMV status not recorded). Some clones in this sample may be carry-over from other donors' samples. The sequenced material came from CD8+ T cells from PBMCs. The CDR3 bases are TGTGCCAGCAGTTTCGGGGGGTCCTATAATTCACCCCTCCACTTT. Translating gives CASSFGGSYNSPLHF.